The source of this T cell receptor (beta chain) is a study of cytomegalovirus exposure and HLA in healthy donors. The CDR3 covers 12 residues. Trimming shortened V by 10 bases and J by 0 bases, and 10 bases separated the two germline ends. The V gene's germline CDR1 is MNHEY and CDR2 SVGAGI. Both 60 Vbeta primers and 13 Jbeta primers went into the PCR. The repertoire was sequenced with immunoSEQ multiplex PCR; TCRdb's copy has only in-frame clones and lacks some. The data show some 150,000 clones, around four fifths seen once. Sequenced input: PBMCs. V and J are TRBV6-5 and TRBJ2-7; D possibly corresponds to TRBD1 (6 bases). The receptor comes from a woman aged 50 to 60 in good health and CMV-seronegative. The CDR3 nucleotides are TGTGCCACCGAGGACAGCTCCTACGAGCAGTACTTC. Its translation: CATEDSSYEQYF.